These 11 T cell receptor beta chains came from one sample sequenced in a study of shared clonotypes between healthy human individuals. Assay: immunoSEQ multiplex PCR; the TCRdb copy retains only in-frame clones and omits some. Of more than 2 million clones in the sample, 95% were seen once. Material: naive CD4+ T cells sorted from blood. Specified subset: CD45RA+ positively selected. All receptors come from a young man in good health.

The rearrangement links TRBV4-3 to TRBJ2-1; 7 bases line up with TRBD2. The CDR3 length is 16 residues. Trimming took 3 bases from V and 0 from J; bases not matched to a gene: 5. Germline assignment: CDR1 LGHNA and CDR2 YSLEER. The CDR3 region is CASSQRSSGSYNEQFF. The CDR3 coding sequence is TGCGCCAGCAGCCAGCGATCTAGCGGCTCCTACAATGAGCAGTTCTTC.

The chain recombines TRBV5-4 with TRBJ2-1, with TRBD2 identical over 7 bases. V was pared by 0 bases and J by 5 bases, with 5 bases of the junction left unmatched. The germline gives CDR1 SGHNT, CDR2 YYREEE (reference sequence). The CDR3 runs 15 residues. Written as DNA, the CDR3 is TGTGCCAGCAGCTTGGGAGGGAGGGGAAACAATGAGCAGTTCTTC. Amino acid sequence: CASSLGGRGNNEQFF.

The rearrangement links TRBV7-3 to TRBJ2-1; 8 bases are shared with TRBD2. The germline V gene has CDR1 SGHTA and CDR2 FQGTGA. The V segment lost 0 bases and the J segment 6 bases; nucleotides outside the gene matches: 1. This CDR3 contains 14 residues. CDR3 DNA: TGTGCCAGCAGCTTAACCGGGACTAGCAATGAGCAGTTCTTC. Translation: CASSLTGTSNEQFF.

The chain links TRBV28 to TRBJ1-1, with D perhaps matching TRBD1 (6 bases). The CDR3 has 16 amino acids. Per the germline V gene, CDR1 is MDHEN and CDR2 is SYDVKM. Deletions cut 6 bases from V and 5 bases from J, with 22 bases between. The CDR3 DNA sequence: TGTGCCAGCAGACCACCCCCCGGGACATCGAAGACTGAAGCTTTCTTT. Translation: CASRPPPGTSKTEAFF.

The chain carries TRBV27 and TRBJ2-7; possibly TRBD2 for D (5 bases). The V gene's germline CDR1 is MNHEY and CDR2 SMNVEV (reference sequence). This CDR3 is built from 14 residues. V was clipped by 3 bases and J by 6 bases, with 15 bases between them. The CDR3 reads CASSLGLGGTEQYF. CDR3 DNA sequence: TGTGCCAGCAGTTTGGGGTTAGGAGGTACCGAGCAGTACTTC.

The chain uses TRBV9 and TRBJ1-3; 7 bases line up with TRBD1. This CDR3 spans 16 amino acids. V shed 2 bases and J 4 bases; nucleotides not matched to a gene: 9. Germline CDR1 SGDLS, CDR2 YYNGEE. The chain's CDR3 is CASSVGDREDGNTIYF. The CDR3 DNA follows: TGTGCCAGCAGCGTCGGAGACAGGGAGGACGGAAACACCATATATTTT.

V is TRBV28 and J is TRBJ2-2; TRBD2 is a possible D gene (6 bases). V lost 8 bases, J lost 0 bases, and 13 bases lay in between. This CDR3 has 15 amino acids. Germline CDR1 reads MDHEN; CDR2 reads SYDVKM. CDR3 coding DNA: TGTGCCAGCGACGGGGGAGCCGCGAACACCGGGGAGCTGTTTTTT. This gives the protein CASDGGAANTGELFF.

V gene TRBV13 combines with J gene TRBJ2-2, with D tentatively TRBD2 (6 bases). V lost 4 bases, J lost 2 bases, and 8 bases lay in between. The CDR3 totals 14 residues. Germline V lookup: CDR1 PRHDT, CDR2 FYEKMQ (reference sequence). CDR3 nucleotides: TGTGCCAGCAGCTGGAGGGGCAACACCGGGGAGCTGTTTTTT. It codes for CASSWRGNTGELFF.

The chain links TRBV11-2 to TRBJ2-1; the D is unclear. Germline values: CDR1 SGHAT, CDR2 FQNNGV. Trimming left V 0 bases short and J 2 bases short, with 8 bases between. The CDR3 contains 15 residues. The CDR3 reads CASSLEWETYNEQFF. The CDR3 DNA follows: TGTGCCAGCAGCTTAGAATGGGAAACCTACAATGAGCAGTTCTTC.

This clone was seen only once. The rearrangement joins TRBV5-1 to TRBJ1-2; no clear D gene. The V end lost 6 bases, the J end lost 4 bases, and 19 bases lay between the germline ends. This CDR3 is 15 amino acids long. Germline V CDR1 and CDR2: SGHRS, YFSETQ. The DNA of the CDR3 is TGCGCCAGCACAGCTCCGGTTCGAAAGACCTATGGCTACACCTTC. This gives the protein CASTAPVRKTYGYTF.

The J gene is TRBJ2-7, the V gene TRBV5-1, with TRBD2 matching over 8 bases. Germline trimming cut 4 bases from V and 4 bases from J; bases unmatched to any gene: 10. CDR3 length: 15 residues. From germline, CDR1 is SGHRS and CDR2 YFSETQ. The CDR3 nucleotides are TGCGCCAGCAGCCCTAACGGGGGGGCGCGGTACGAGCAGTACTTC. Translated, it gives CASSPNGGARYEQYF.